A single sample is the source of the 25 T cell receptor beta chains below, sequenced in a study of T cells in Graves' hyperthyroidism and ophthalmopathy. TCR beta CDR3 region amplification was performed from RNA transcripts. First-round RT-PCR with HTBI primers amplified the TCR CDR3 region. In TCRdb, the multiplex PCR reads were re-called with MiXCR into one record per CDR3 protein. The repertoire holds about 370,000 distinct CDR3 sequences, with about 15% as singletons. Material: blood. Receptor source: an older woman with Graves' ophthalmopathy.

This chain uses TRBV7-8 with TRBJ2-7; D could derive from TRBD1 or TRBD2 (5 bases each). With 6 bases removed from V and 3 bases from J, the gap between germline ends came to 18 bases. Germline V gene sequence: CDR1 SGHVS, CDR2 FQNEAQ. This CDR3 is 15 amino acids long. As DNA, the CDR3 is TGTGCCAGCAGTCCCCGGGGACGGCGGGTCTACGAGCAGTACTTC. Residues: CASSPRGRRVYEQYF.

This clonotype was picked up many times. The CDR3: CASSSSTGYQPQHF. CDR3 nucleotides: TGTGCCAGCAGTTCCTCGACAGGGTATCAGCCCCAGCATTTT. J is TRBJ1-5 and V is TRBV12-3 or TRBV12-4, with 7 bases aligning to TRBD1. CDR3 size: 14 residues. The junction had 5 bases not matched to a gene; V was cut back by 4 bases and J by 5 bases.

Regarding this clonotype: A read error is possible here, since a much larger clone lies one base away. The rearrangement joins TRBV7-2 to TRBJ2-3; 7 nucleotides match TRBD2. The ends lost 2 bases at V and 6 bases at J; junction bases unmatched: 11. The CDR3 totals 16 residues. Germline V gives CDR1 SGHTA, CDR2 FQGNSA. The DNA for the CDR3 is TGTGCCAGCAGCTTAAGTCCTAGCGGAAATATGGATACGCAGTATTTT. Residues: CASSLSPSGNMDTQYF. The full variable domain, rest sourced from reference TRBV7-2 and TRBJ2-3, is GAGVSQSPSNKVTEKGKDVELRCDPISGHTALYWYRQSLGQGLEFLIYFQGNSAPDKSGLPSDRFSAERTGGSVSTLTIQRTQQEDSAVYLCASSLSPSGNMDTQYFGPGTRLTVL.

About this clonotype itself: Possible read error: a much larger clone is one base away. The chain couples TRBV6-1 to TRBJ1-3; possibly TRBD1 for D (5 bases). The germline V gene has CDR1 MNHNS and CDR2 SASEGT. Trimming removed 6 bases at V and 4 bases at J, with 13 bases between. The CDR3 has 14 residues. CDR3 coding DNA: TGTGCCAGCAGCAGACAGTGGAACGGAAACACCATATATTTT. Protein product: CASSRQWNGNTIYF.

This clonotype showed up many times. The CDR3 spells CAWSEHRGTEAFF. The CDR3 DNA sequence: TGTGCCTGGAGTGAGCACAGGGGGACTGAAGCTTTCTTT. The chain combines TRBV30 with TRBJ1-1, with 8 positions matching TRBD1. V gave up 1 base and J gave up 5 bases; unmatched junction bases: 3. The length of the CDR3 is 13 residues. Germline CDR1 and CDR2: GTSNPN and SVGIG (reference sequence). Full variable domain (missing parts from reference TRBV30 and TRBJ1-1): SQTIHQWPATLVQPVGSPLSLECTVEGTSNPNLYWYRQAAGRGLQLLFYSVGIGQISSEVPQNLSASRPQDRQFILSSKKLLLSDSGFYLCAWSEHRGTEAFFGQGTRLTVV.

At least ten counts were recorded for this clonotype. This rearrangement joins TRBV20-1 to TRBJ2-7; D may be TRBD2 (5 bases). The germline V and J ends were trimmed by 0 bases and 2 bases, with 11 bases remaining between them. Germline assignment: CDR1 DFQATT and CDR2 SNEGSKA (reference sequence). The CDR3 runs to 14 residues. CDR3 sequence reads: CSARDLREPYEQYF. The CDR3 bases are TGCAGTGCTAGAGATCTACGGGAACCCTACGAGCAGTACTTC.

This clonotype was observed many times. The chain uses TRBV28 and TRBJ2-1, with D unclear. CDR3 length equals 12 residues. Looked up from germline, CDR1 is MDHEN and CDR2 is SYDVKM. The ends were cut back, 2 bases at V and 4 bases at J, with 3 bases in the middle. CDR3 residues: CASSLRYNEQFF. DNA of the CDR3: TGTGCCAGCAGTTTAAGGTACAATGAGCAGTTCTTC.

This clonotype showed up many times. J is TRBJ2-3 and V is TRBV28, with 8 bases that match TRBD2. The V segment lost 6 bases and the J segment 2 bases; nucleotides outside the gene matches: 4. The germline CDR1 and CDR2 sequences are MDHEN and SYDVKM. The CDR3 runs 14 residues. The CDR3 DNA reads as TGTGCCAGCAGAACTAGCGGCCACACAGATACGCAGTATTTT. The encoded protein is CASRTSGHTDTQYF.

Regarding this clonotype: A read error is possible here, since a much larger clone lies one base away. The chain links TRBV28 to TRBJ2-1; D is possibly TRBD1 or TRBD2 (7 bases each). The germline V gene has CDR1 MDHEN and CDR2 SYDVKM. The CDR3 contains 13 residues. CDR3 DNA sequence: TGTACCGCCCAGGGGGGGGGCGTTGGTGAGCAGTTCTTC. Translated, it gives CTAQGGGVGEQFF.

This clonotype was observed a handful of times. The genes are TRBV6-1 and TRBJ2-3; 12 nucleotides match TRBD2. CDR3 length equals 16 residues. J lost 4 bases, V lost 6 bases, and 8 bases had no gene match. Germline V CDR1 and CDR2: MNHNS, SASEGT. CDR3 region: CASSTRLAGAPDTQYF. CDR3 nucleotides: TGTGCCAGCAGCACAAGACTAGCGGGAGCCCCAGATACGCAGTATTTT.

This clonotype has ten or more counts. This chain connects TRBV7-2 to TRBJ2-4; 11 nucleotides match TRBD1. The length of the CDR3 is 15 residues. The germline V gene has CDR1 SGHTA and CDR2 FQGNSA. The J segment lost 7 bases and the V segment lost 5 bases, leaving 7 bases of the junction unmatched. CDR3: CASSVTGTGGNIQYF. CDR3 nucleotides: TGTGCCAGCAGCGTCACCGGGACAGGGGGTAACATTCAGTACTTC.

The count of this clonotype is one. The chain is built from TRBV19 and TRBJ1-5; 9 nucleotides agree with TRBD1. The CDR3 runs 16 residues. Trimming took 3 bases from V and 3 from J; bases not matched to a gene: 6. In germline, CDR1 is LNHDA, CDR2 SQIVND (reference sequence). CDR3 nucleotide sequence: TGTGCCAGTAGTATCACGGACAGGGGAGACAATCAGCCCCAGCATTTT. It translates to CASSITDRGDNQPQHF.

The table lists this clonotype with many counts. The chain joins TRBV20-1 to TRBJ2-1; the D is unclear. V lost 0 bases to trimming and J lost 0 bases, with 9 bases between them. Per the germline V gene, CDR1 is DFQATT and CDR2 is SNEGSKA (reference sequence). The CDR3 is made up of 15 amino acids. CDR3 nucleotide sequence: TGCAGTGCTAGAGAGCCGTTGAGCTCCTACAATGAGCAGTTCTTC. Protein sequence: CSAREPLSSYNEQFF.

As concerns this clonotype: An end of the junction does not agree with germline; a read error may underlie this. The chain joins TRBV7-9 to TRBJ2-5, with 11 bases matching TRBD2. Germline V lookup: CDR1 SEHNR, CDR2 FQNEAQ (reference sequence). This CDR3 spans 16 amino acids. The CDR3 is CASSQPQLAGGETQYF. In DNA, the CDR3 is TGCGCCAGCAGCCAACCCCAGTTAGCGGGAGGGGAGACCCAGTACTTC.

This clonotype has at least ten counts. In DNA, the CDR3 is TGTGCCAGCAGTTTGGGACTAGCGGGGGAGCAGTACTTC. Amino acids: CASSLGLAGEQYF. The J gene is TRBJ2-7, the V gene TRBV2; 13 positions match TRBD2. CDR3 length equals 13 residues. From germline, CDR1 is SNHLY and CDR2 FYNNEI. The V and J ends lost 5 bases and 7 bases, in that order; junction bases with no gene match: 2.

This clonotype was counted ten times or more. The chain carries TRBV11-2 and TRBJ2-2; D gene uncertain. V lost 1 base and J lost 8, with 11 bases in between. The germline V gene encodes CDR1 SGHAT and CDR2 FQNNGV. The CDR3 is 14 residues long. The CDR3 loop reads CASSLVVPSGELFF. In nucleotides, the CDR3 is TGTGCCAGCAGCTTAGTGGTCCCCAGTGGGGAGCTGTTTTTT.

The V gene is TRBV16, the J gene TRBJ1-4, with D tentatively TRBD1 (6 bases). V was shortened by 4 bases and J by 5 bases, with 14 bases between the two germline ends. Germline assignment: CDR1 KGHSY and CDR2 FQNENV. The CDR3 has 15 residues. The CDR3, as DNA: TGTGCCAGCAGCCTAAATGGGGGCTTCAATGAAAAACTGTTTTTT. Its protein product is CASSLNGGFNEKLFF.

The table lists this clonotype with many counts. The chain uses TRBV12-3 or TRBV12-4 and TRBJ2-7, with D perhaps matching TRBD1 or TRBD2 (5 bases each). The CDR3 length is 14 residues. Trimming took off 5 bases at V and 6 bases at J, with 17 bases between the two ends. The CDR3 region is CASSPRDLLIEQYF. DNA for the CDR3: TGTGCCAGCAGTCCCCGGGACCTCCTAATCGAGCAGTACTTC.

The rearrangement joins TRBV4-1 to TRBJ2-7; 8 bases agree with TRBD2. V shed 2 bases and J 5 bases; nucleotides not matched to a gene: 17. Looked up from germline, CDR1 is MGHRA and CDR2 is YSYEKL. This CDR3 spans 18 amino acids. CDR3 protein: CASSQFVGGRIGKDEQYF. The CDR3 region has the DNA TGCGCCAGCAGCCAATTTGTCGGCGGGAGGATAGGGAAGGACGAGCAGTACTTC.

This clonotype came up a few times. This may be a read error, as it is one base from a much larger clone. The gene calls are TRBV7-9 and TRBJ2-7; D possibly corresponds to TRBD2 (5 bases). This CDR3 is built from 12 residues. From germline, CDR1 is SEHNR and CDR2 FQNEAQ (reference sequence). The germline V and J ends were trimmed by 1 base and 6 bases, with 7 bases remaining between them. The CDR3 loop is CASSLEAGEQYF. In nucleotides, the CDR3 is TGTGCCAGCAGCTTAGAGGCGGGCGAGCAGTACTTC.

CDR3 sequence reads: CASSQAESYEQYF. The CDR3 DNA follows: TGTGCCAGCAGCCAAGCCGAAAGCTACGAGCAGTACTTC. The chain links TRBV14 to TRBJ2-7; D is uncertain. CDR1 and CDR2 from the germline V gene are SGHDN and FVKESK. The V gene lost 1 base and the J gene lost 3 bases, with 7 bases spanning the gap. The CDR3 is made up of 13 amino acids.

The V gene is TRBV5-1, the J gene TRBJ2-1; TRBD1 matches 8 bases. Germline CDR1 SGHRS, CDR2 YFSETQ. Trimming removed 0 bases from V and 9 bases from J; junction bases left unmatched: 5. The CDR3 has 14 amino acids. CDR3 in DNA: TGCGCCAGCAGCTTGGAGGCAGGGGGCATTGAGCAGTTCTTC. It encodes CASSLEAGGIEQFF.

This clonotype has a count of ten or more. The chain employs TRBV12-5 and TRBJ2-5; TRBD1 is a possible D gene (6 bases). Germline V gene data show CDR1 as LGHNT and CDR2 as FRNRAP. The CDR3 is 14 residues long. Trimming left V 3 bases short and J 4 bases short, with 12 bases between. The CDR3 sequence is CASGLGQSPETQYF. CDR3 in DNA: TGTGCTAGTGGTTTAGGACAGAGCCCAGAGACCCAGTACTTC.

V and J are TRBV29-1 and TRBJ2-2, with D uncertain. The CDR3 runs to 10 residues. Germline V gene sequence: CDR1 SQVTM, CDR2 ANQGSEA. Trimming removed 4 bases from V and 6 bases from J, with 3 bases in between. CDR3 sequence (DNA): TGCAGCGTTGGCGCCGGGGAGCTGTTTTTT. Its translation is CSVGAGELFF.

This clonotype came up many times. The rearrangement links TRBV18 to TRBJ2-7; unclear D gene. This CDR3 has 14 residues. Germline CDR1 KGHSH, CDR2 LQKENI. The ends were cut back, 3 bases at V and 0 bases at J, with 9 bases in the middle. The CDR3 DNA follows: TGTGCCAGCTCACCCGGCACCTACTCCTACGAGCAGTACTTC. As protein: CASSPGTYSYEQYF.